This is a list of T cell receptor beta chains from one sample in a study of cytomegalovirus exposure and HLA in healthy donors. Data came from immunoSEQ multiplex PCR; TCRdb stores just in-frame clones and leaves some out. The sample consists of over 200,000 clones, almost 80% of them appearing once. What was sequenced was PBMCs. The receptor set was obtained from a male donor in good health and CMV-seronegative. The CDR3 runs from the conserved cysteine through the conserved F or W. Each record gives: CDR3 protein, CDR3 DNA, V gene, D gene, clone size, J gene. A D gene is named only where the DNA matches it firmly. Size is stated for part of the rows, as once, few or many counts, or as a class when the clone is expanded.

CASSLREDPTGELFF	TGTGCCAGCAGCTTACGTGAGGATCCGACCGGGGAGCTGTTTTTT	TRBV7-8	NA	few	TRBJ2-2
CSATGRAFF	TGCAGTGCTACGGGTCGAGCTTTCTTT	TRBV20-1	NA	NA	TRBJ1-1
CAARTGEKDTEAFF	TGTGCCGCACGGACAGGGGAAAAGGACACTGAAGCTTTCTTT	TRBV6-5	TRBD1	NA	TRBJ1-1
CASTYVLDTEAFF	TGTGCCAGCACCTACGTCCTGGACACTGAAGCTTTCTTT	TRBV6-1	NA	NA	TRBJ1-1
CASSHEGEQFF	TGTGCCAGCAGCCACGAGGGTGAGCAGTTCTTC	TRBV11-3	NA	NA	TRBJ2-1
CAWSVLIGAGNGYTF	TGTGCCTGGAGTGTACTTATTGGGGCAGGGAATGGCTACACCTTC	TRBV30	NA	once	TRBJ1-2
CASSLAGSSLDEQYF	TGCGCCAGCAGCTTGGCCGGGTCATCCTTGGACGAGCAGTACTTC	TRBV5-1	NA	NA	TRBJ2-7
CASRLRGPTTNEKLFF	TGTGCCAGTAGGTTGCGGGGGCCCACAACTAATGAAAAACTGTTTTTT	TRBV19	NA	NA	TRBJ1-4
CASSVAGRERGHEQFF	TGTGCCAGCAGCGTAGCGGGGCGGGAGAGGGGCCATGAGCAGTTCTTC	TRBV9	TRBD2	NA	TRBJ2-1
CSVKGQGATGANVLTF	TGCAGCGTCAAGGGACAGGGGGCGACGGGGGCCAACGTCCTGACTTTC	TRBV29-1	TRBD1	NA	TRBJ2-6
CASSQAKTLGPGEKLFF	TGTGCCAGCAGCCAAGCAAAGACGTTGGGCCCGGGAGAAAAACTGTTTTTT	TRBV4-2	NA	NA	TRBJ1-4
CASSLAGASGNTIYF	TGCGCCAGCAGCTTGGCAGGCGCTTCAGGAAACACCATATATTTT	TRBV5-1	NA	NA	TRBJ1-3
CASSVAGQDSSYEQYF	TGTGCCAGTAGTGTAGCCGGACAGGATTCCTCCTACGAGCAGTACTTC	TRBV19	TRBD1	NA	TRBJ2-7
CASSLSLQDLDEKLFF	TGTGCCAGCAGCTTGAGTTTACAGGATTTGGATGAAAAACTGTTTTTT	TRBV5-6	NA	NA	TRBJ1-4
CASSEGLGANYGYTF	TGTGCCAGCAGCGAGGGGTTGGGGGCCAACTATGGCTACACCTTC	TRBV21-1	NA	NA	TRBJ1-2
CASSRHLQDYGYTF	TGTGCCAGCAGCCGACACTTGCAGGACTATGGCTACACCTTC	TRBV7-9	NA	once	TRBJ1-2
CASSLVSGFSYEQYF	TGTGCCAGCAGCTTAGTCAGCGGGTTTTCCTACGAGCAGTACTTC	TRBV11-2	NA	NA	TRBJ2-7
CASGLGLAGSTDTQYF	TGTGCTAGTGGCTTGGGACTAGCGGGTAGTACAGATACGCAGTATTTT	TRBV12-5	TRBD2	NA	TRBJ2-3
CASSPATPLAGVGNEQFF	TGTGCCAGCAGCCCTGCTACCCCACTAGCGGGAGTAGGCAATGAGCAGTTCTTC	TRBV14	TRBD2	NA	TRBJ2-1
CASSPVTGTVMNEQFF	TGTGCCAGCAGTCCCGTCACCGGGACAGTCATGAATGAGCAGTTCTTC	TRBV7-9	TRBD1	NA	TRBJ2-1
CASSSQGLSGHEQYF	TGTGCCAGCAGCTCCCAGGGACTCTCTGGTCACGAGCAGTACTTC	TRBV7-2	NA	NA	TRBJ2-7
CASSWATGDTEAFF	TGCGCCAGCAGCTGGGCGACAGGGGACACTGAAGCTTTCTTT	TRBV5-1	TRBD1	NA	TRBJ1-1
CASSPTRGPSGELFF	TGTGCCAGCTCACCCACCAGGGGTCCCAGCGGGGAGCTGTTTTTT	TRBV18	NA	once	TRBJ2-2
CASSLGGLTEAFF	TGTGCCAGCAGTTTAGGGGGCCTCACTGAAGCTTTCTTT	TRBV27	NA	NA	TRBJ1-1
CASAASKGQGYEQFF	TGTGCCAGCGCAGCTTCTAAGGGTCAGGGATATGAGCAGTTCTTC	TRBV11-3	NA	NA	TRBJ2-1
CAWSGQGNSPLHF	TGTGCCTGGAGTGGGCAGGGAAATTCACCCCTCCACTTT	TRBV30	NA	NA	TRBJ1-6
CASSPPYVRSSYEQYF	TGCGCCAGCAGTCCCCCCTATGTTCGGAGCTCCTACGAGCAGTACTTC	TRBV23-1	NA	once	TRBJ2-7
CALQGPGNSPLHF	TGTGCCTTACAGGGTCCGGGTAATTCACCCCTCCACTTT	TRBV30	NA	NA	TRBJ1-6
CASSGDSGTNTDTQYF	TGTGCCAGCAGTGGGGATAGCGGGACGAACACAGATACGCAGTATTTT	TRBV2	TRBD2	few	TRBJ2-3
CASKSLSPTDTQYF	TGCGCCAGCAAATCCTTAAGCCCCACAGATACGCAGTATTTT	TRBV4-1	NA	NA	TRBJ2-3
CASREGYEQYF	TGTGCCAGCAGAGAGGGCTACGAGCAGTACTTC	TRBV2	NA	NA	TRBJ2-7